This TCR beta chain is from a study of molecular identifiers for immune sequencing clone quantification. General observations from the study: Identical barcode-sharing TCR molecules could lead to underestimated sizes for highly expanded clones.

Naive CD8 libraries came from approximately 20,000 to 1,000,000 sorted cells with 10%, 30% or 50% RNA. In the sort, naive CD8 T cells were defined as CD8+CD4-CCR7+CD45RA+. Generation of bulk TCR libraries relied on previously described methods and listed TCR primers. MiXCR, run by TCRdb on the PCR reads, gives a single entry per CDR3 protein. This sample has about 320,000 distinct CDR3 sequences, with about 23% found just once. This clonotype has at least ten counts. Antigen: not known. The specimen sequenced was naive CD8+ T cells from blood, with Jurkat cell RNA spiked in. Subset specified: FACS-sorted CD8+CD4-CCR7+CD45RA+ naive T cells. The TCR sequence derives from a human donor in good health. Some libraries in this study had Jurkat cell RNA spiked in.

CDR3 DNA sequence: TGTGCCTGGAGTATCCAGGGAGGCGGCTACACCTTC. Protein sequence: CAWSIQGGGYTF. V usage is TRBV30 and J usage is TRBJ1-2; a weak D match, TRBD1 (5 bases). Trimming took 2 bases from V and 8 from J, leaving 12 bases between them. The CDR3 sequence is 12 residues long. Germline CDR1 and CDR2: GTSNPN and SVGIG (reference sequence).